Listed below are T cell receptor beta chains from one sample, sequenced in a study of T cell repertoires in cytomegalovirus infection. From the reads, TCRdb called clonotypes with MiXCR, one entry per CDR3 protein. The sample contains about 740,000 distinct CDR3 sequences, approximately 40% of which appear only once. The sequenced sample consisted of PBMCs. These receptors were taken from a human donor in good health (CMV status not recorded). Some clones in this sample may be carry-over from other donors' samples. CDR3s include the opening cysteine and the closing phenylalanine or tryptophan. The D gene is left open where the match is weak. Expanded clones get a size class; other rows say once, few or many, or leave the size out.

abundance,j_gene,v_gene,d_gene,len,CDR3aa,CDR3nt
.,TRBJ1-1,TRBV9,.,12,CASSVAHGEAFF,TGTGCCAGCAGCGTAGCTCACGGTGAAGCTTTCTTT
.,TRBJ1-5,TRBV20-1,.,15,CSARGGGGAQQPQHF,TGCAGTGCTAGAGGGGGGGGAGGGGCACAGCAGCCCCAGCATTTT
many,TRBJ2-1,TRBV19,TRBD2,14,CASSTSGSGDEQFF,TGTGCCAGTAGCACTAGCGGGAGCGGCGATGAGCAGTTCTTC
.,TRBJ1-1,TRBV29-1,.,13,CSVEDLVPTEAFF,TGTAGCGTTGAAGATCTGGTCCCCACTGAAGCTTTCTTT
many,TRBJ1-4,TRBV7-8,.,19,CASSLDRVMGGRRNEKLFF,TGTGCCAGCAGCTTAGACCGGGTGATGGGGGGCAGAAGGAATGAAAAACTGTTTTTT
.,TRBJ2-5,TRBV28,TRBD2,16,CASSFGGGLARETQYF,TGTGCCAGCAGTTTCGGAGGGGGACTAGCAAGGGAGACCCAGTACTTC
.,TRBJ2-2,TRBV12-3/TRBV12-4,.,17,CASSGAGTRRDTGELFF,TGTGCCTCCTCTGGGGCAGGCACCCGGAGGGACACCGGGGAGCTGTTTTTT
.,TRBJ2-1,TRBV29-1,TRBD2,14,CSVFSLAGRNEQFF,TGCAGCGTTTTTTCCCTAGCGGGACGCAATGAGCAGTTCTTC
.,TRBJ2-1,TRBV7-2,.,14,CASSLGLTSHEQFF,TGTGCCAGCAGCTTGGGTCTAACGTCCCATGAGCAGTTCTTC
.,TRBJ1-2,TRBV5-6,TRBD1,16,CASSSDFGTGLGGYTF,TGTGCCAGCAGCTCGGATTTCGGGACAGGGTTGGGTGGCTACACCTTC
few,TRBJ1-1,TRBV7-6,.,17,CASSLVGKGGRNTEAFF,TGTGCCAGCAGCTTAGTCGGGAAGGGGGGCAGGAACACTGAAGCTTTCTTT
.,TRBJ1-3,TRBV28,TRBD1,15,CASSPLTGFGTTIYF,TGTGCCAGCAGTCCCTTGACAGGGTTCGGAACCACCATATATTTT
.,TRBJ2-1,TRBV2,.,16,CASSPRGRGADNEQFF,TGTGCCAGCAGCCCACGGGGTCGCGGGGCGGACAATGAGCAGTTCTTC
once,TRBJ1-1,TRBV20-1,TRBD1,13,CSVDREVGIETFF,TGCAGTGTCGACAGGGAGGTGGGAATCGAAACTTTCTTT
.,TRBJ2-7,TRBV4-1,TRBD2,15,CASSQGAGGLYEQYF,TGCGCCAGCAGCCAAGGAGCGGGGGGGCTATACGAGCAGTACTTC
.,TRBJ1-2,TRBV7-9,.,15,CASSFSGGSSYGYTF,TGTGCCAGCAGCTTTTCTGGGGGGAGTAGCTATGGCTACACCTTC